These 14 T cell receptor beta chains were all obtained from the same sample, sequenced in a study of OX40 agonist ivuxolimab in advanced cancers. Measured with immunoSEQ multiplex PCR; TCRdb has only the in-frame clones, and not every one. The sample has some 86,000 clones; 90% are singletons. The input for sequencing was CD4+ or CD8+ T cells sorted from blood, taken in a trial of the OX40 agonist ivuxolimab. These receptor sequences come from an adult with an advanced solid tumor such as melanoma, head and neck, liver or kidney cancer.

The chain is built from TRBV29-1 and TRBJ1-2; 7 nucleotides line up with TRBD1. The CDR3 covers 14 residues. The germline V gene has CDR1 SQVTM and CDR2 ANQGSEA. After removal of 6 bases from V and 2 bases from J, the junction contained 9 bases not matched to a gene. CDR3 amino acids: CSVGTGVKNYGYTF. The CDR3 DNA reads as TGCAGCGTGGGAACAGGGGTAAAAAACTATGGCTACACCTTC.

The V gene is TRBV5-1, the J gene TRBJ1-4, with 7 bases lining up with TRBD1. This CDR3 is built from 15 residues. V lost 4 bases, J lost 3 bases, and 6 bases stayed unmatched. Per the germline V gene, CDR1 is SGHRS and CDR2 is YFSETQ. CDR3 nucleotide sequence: TGCGCCAGCAGCCGTGGGACAGAACCTAATGAAAAACTGTTTTTT. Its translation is CASSRGTEPNEKLFF.

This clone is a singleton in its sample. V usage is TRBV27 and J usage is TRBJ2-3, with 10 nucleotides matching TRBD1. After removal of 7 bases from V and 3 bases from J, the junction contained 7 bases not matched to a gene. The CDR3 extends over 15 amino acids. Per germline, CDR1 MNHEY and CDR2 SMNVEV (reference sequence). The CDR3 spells CASTAAGQGTDTQYF. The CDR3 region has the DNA TGTGCCAGCACCGCCGCGGGACAGGGGACAGATACGCAGTATTTT.

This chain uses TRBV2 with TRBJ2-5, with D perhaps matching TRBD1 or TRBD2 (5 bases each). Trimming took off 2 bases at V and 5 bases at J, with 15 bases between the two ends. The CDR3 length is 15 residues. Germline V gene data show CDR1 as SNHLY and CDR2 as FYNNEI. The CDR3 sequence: CASSEYQGSGETQYF. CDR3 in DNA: TGTGCCAGCAGTGAATACCAGGGCTCGGGGGAGACCCAGTACTTC.

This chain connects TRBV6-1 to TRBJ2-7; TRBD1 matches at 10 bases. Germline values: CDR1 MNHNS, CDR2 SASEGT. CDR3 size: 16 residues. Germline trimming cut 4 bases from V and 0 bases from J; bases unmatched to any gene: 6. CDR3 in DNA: TGTGCCAGCAGTGTAACCGGGACAGGGGTCTCCTACGAGCAGTACTTC. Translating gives CASSVTGTGVSYEQYF.

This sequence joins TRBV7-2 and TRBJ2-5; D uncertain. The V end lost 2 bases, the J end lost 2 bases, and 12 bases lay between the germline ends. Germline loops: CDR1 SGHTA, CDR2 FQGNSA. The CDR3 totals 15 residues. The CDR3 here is CASSLRSWQQETQYF. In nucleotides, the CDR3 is TGTGCCAGCAGCTTAAGGTCTTGGCAGCAAGAGACCCAGTACTTC.

The CDR3 is CASSLYLRGQARNEQFF. The DNA of the CDR3 is TGCGCCAGCAGCTTGTACCTGAGGGGACAGGCGAGGAATGAGCAGTTCTTC. The chain employs TRBV5-1 and TRBJ2-1; 8 bases are shared with TRBD1. Germline CDR1 is SGHRS and CDR2 is YFSETQ. The junction had 13 bases not matched to a gene; V was cut back by 1 base and J by 7 bases. The CDR3 is 17 residues long.

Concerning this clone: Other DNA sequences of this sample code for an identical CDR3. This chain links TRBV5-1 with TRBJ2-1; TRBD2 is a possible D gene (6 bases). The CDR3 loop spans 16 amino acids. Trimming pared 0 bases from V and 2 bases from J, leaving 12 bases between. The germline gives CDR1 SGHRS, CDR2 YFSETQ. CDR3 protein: CASSLGGTETYNEQFF. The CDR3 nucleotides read TGCGCCAGCAGCTTGGGAGGGACTGAAACCTACAATGAGCAGTTCTTC.

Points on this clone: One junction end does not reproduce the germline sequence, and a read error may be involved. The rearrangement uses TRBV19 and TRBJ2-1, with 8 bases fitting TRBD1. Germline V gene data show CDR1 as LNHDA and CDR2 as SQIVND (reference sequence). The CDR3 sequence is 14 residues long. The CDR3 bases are TGTGCCAGTAGTGTAGACAGGGGACCCAATGAGCAGTTCTTC. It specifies CASSVDRGPNEQFF. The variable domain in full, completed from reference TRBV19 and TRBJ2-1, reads DGGITQSPKYLFRKEGQNVTLSCEQNLNHDAMYWYRQDPGQGLRLIYYSQIVNDFQKGDIAEGYSVSREKKESFPLTVTSAQKNPTAFYLCASSVDRGPNEQFFGPGTRLTVL.

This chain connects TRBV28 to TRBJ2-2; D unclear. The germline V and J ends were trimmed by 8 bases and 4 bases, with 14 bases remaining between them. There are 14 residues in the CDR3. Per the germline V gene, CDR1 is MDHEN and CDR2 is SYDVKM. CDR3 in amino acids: CASLNPGGTGELFF. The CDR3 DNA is TGTGCCAGCCTAAACCCGGGCGGCACCGGGGAGCTGTTTTTT.

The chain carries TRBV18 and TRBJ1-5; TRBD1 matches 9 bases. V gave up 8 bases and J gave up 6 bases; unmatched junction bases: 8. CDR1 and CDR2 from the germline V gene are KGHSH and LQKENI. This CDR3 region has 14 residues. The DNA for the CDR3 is TGTGCCAGCCGGTCCGGGACAGGGTCTCAGCCCCAGCATTTT. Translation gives CASRSGTGSQPQHF.

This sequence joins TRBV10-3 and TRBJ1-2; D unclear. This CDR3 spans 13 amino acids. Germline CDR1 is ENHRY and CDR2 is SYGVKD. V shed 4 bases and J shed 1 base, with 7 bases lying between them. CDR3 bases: TGTGCCATCAGTGGTGACGGTAACTATGGCTACACCTTC. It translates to CAISGDGNYGYTF.

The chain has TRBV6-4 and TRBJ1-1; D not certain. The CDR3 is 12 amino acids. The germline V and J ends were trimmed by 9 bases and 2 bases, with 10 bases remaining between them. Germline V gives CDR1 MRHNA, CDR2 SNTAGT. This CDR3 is CARAGFNTEAFF. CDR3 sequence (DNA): TGTGCCAGGGCCGGCTTTAACACTGAAGCTTTCTTT.

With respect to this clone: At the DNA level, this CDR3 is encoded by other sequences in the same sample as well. CDR3 sequence: CAWSVLRGETQYF. Here the CDR3 DNA reads TGTGCCTGGAGTGTTCTCAGGGGAGAGACCCAGTACTTC. V usage is TRBV30 and J usage is TRBJ2-5; D possibly corresponds to TRBD1 (6 bases). V was shortened by 0 bases and J by 4 bases, with 9 bases between the two germline ends. Germline V gene sequence: CDR1 GTSNPN, CDR2 SVGIG (reference sequence). This CDR3 spans 13 amino acids. Full variable domain (outside the CDR3, taken from reference TRBV30 and TRBJ2-5): SQTIHQWPATLVQPVGSPLSLECTVEGTSNPNLYWYRQAAGRGLQLLFYSVGIGQISSEVPQNLSASRPQDRQFILSSKKLLLSDSGFYLCAWSVLRGETQYFGPGTRLLVL.